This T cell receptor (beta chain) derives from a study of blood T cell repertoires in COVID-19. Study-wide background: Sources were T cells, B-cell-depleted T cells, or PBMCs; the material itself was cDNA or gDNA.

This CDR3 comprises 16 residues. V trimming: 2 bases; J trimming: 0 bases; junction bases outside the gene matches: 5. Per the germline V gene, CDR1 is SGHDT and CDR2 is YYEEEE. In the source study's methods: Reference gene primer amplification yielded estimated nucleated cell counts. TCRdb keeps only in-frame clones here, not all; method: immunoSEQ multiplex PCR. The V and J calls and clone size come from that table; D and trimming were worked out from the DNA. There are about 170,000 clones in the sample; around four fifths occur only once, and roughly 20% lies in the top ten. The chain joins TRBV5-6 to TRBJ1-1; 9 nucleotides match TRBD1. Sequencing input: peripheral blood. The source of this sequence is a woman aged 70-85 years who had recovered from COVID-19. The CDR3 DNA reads TGTGCCAGCAGCTTCGGGACAGGGTATATGAACACTGAAGCTTTCTTT. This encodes CASSFGTGYMNTEAFF.